Listed below are T cell receptor beta chains from one sample, sequenced in a study of T cells in Graves' hyperthyroidism and ophthalmopathy. TCRdb fed the multiplex PCR reads into MiXCR, producing one record per CDR3 protein. The table shows about 560,000 distinct CDR3 sequences, with around 17% occurring only once. The sequenced sample was blood. Source of these receptors: a woman aged 18-29 years with Graves' hyperthyroidism. Both conserved end residues are part of each CDR3. Each record gives: D gene, clone size, J gene, V gene, CDR3 length, CDR3 protein, CDR3 DNA. The D gene is left open where the match is weak. The size entry is marked missing in some rows and otherwise reads once, few, many or a size class.

d_call: .
clone_size: many
j_call: TRBJ1-5
v_call: TRBV19
cdr3_length: 15
cdr3_aa: CASSILTAGNQPQHF
cdr3_nt: TGTGCCAGTAGTATATTGACAGCGGGCAATCAGCCCCAGCATTTT

d_call: .
clone_size: many
j_call: TRBJ2-1
v_call: TRBV11-2
cdr3_length: 15
cdr3_aa: CASSPLGDKINEQFF
cdr3_nt: TGTGCCAGCAGCCCCCTGGGGGACAAGATCAATGAGCAGTTCTTC

d_call: TRBD2
clone_size: few
j_call: TRBJ2-6
v_call: TRBV15
cdr3_length: 22
cdr3_aa: CATSRVPPGLAGGASGANVLTF
cdr3_nt: TGTGCCACCAGCAGAGTCCCGCCGGGACTAGCGGGAGGAGCCTCTGGGGCCAACGTCCTGACTTTC

d_call: TRBD1
clone_size: many
j_call: TRBJ1-1
v_call: TRBV27
cdr3_length: 16
cdr3_aa: CASRSIQGALITEAFF
cdr3_nt: TGTGCCAGCCGCAGTATCCAGGGGGCTTTAATCACTGAAGCTTTCTTT

d_call: TRBD1
clone_size: .
j_call: TRBJ1-2
v_call: TRBV27
cdr3_length: 13
cdr3_aa: CASRPRQGGGYTF
cdr3_nt: TGTGCCAGCAGACCGAGACAGGGAGGTGGCTACACCTTC

d_call: .
clone_size: many
j_call: TRBJ1-5
v_call: TRBV12-3/TRBV12-4
cdr3_length: 15
cdr3_aa: CASSFSQGGNQPQHF
cdr3_nt: TGTGCCAGCAGTTTCTCACAGGGCGGCAATCAGCCCCAGCATTTT

d_call: TRBD2
clone_size: .
j_call: TRBJ2-3
v_call: TRBV20-1
cdr3_length: 14
cdr3_aa: CSAKPGLASDTQYF
cdr3_nt: TGCAGTGCGAAACCGGGACTAGCGTCTGATACGCAGTATTTT

d_call: .
clone_size: many
j_call: TRBJ2-7
v_call: TRBV13
cdr3_length: 14
cdr3_aa: CASSLGVDTYEQYF
cdr3_nt: TGTGCCAGCAGCTTAGGGGTCGATACCTACGAGCAGTACTTC

d_call: TRBD2
clone_size: .
j_call: TRBJ2-7
v_call: TRBV6-1
cdr3_length: 17
cdr3_aa: CASSYFRPSGRANEQYF
cdr3_nt: TGTGCCAGCAGTTACTTTCGCCCTAGCGGGAGGGCCAACGAGCAGTACTTC

d_call: TRBD1
clone_size: .
j_call: TRBJ1-2
v_call: TRBV29-1
cdr3_length: 14
cdr3_aa: CSVEEGGALNGYTF
cdr3_nt: TGCAGCGTTGAAGAAGGGGGCGCTCTTAATGGCTACACCTTC

d_call: .
clone_size: many
j_call: TRBJ1-5
v_call: TRBV3-1
cdr3_length: 15
cdr3_aa: CASSQEGVGNQPQHF
cdr3_nt: TGTGCCAGCAGCCAAGAAGGGGTCGGCAATCAGCCCCAGCATTTT

d_call: .
clone_size: .
j_call: TRBJ2-2
v_call: TRBV9
cdr3_length: 11
cdr3_aa: CASPVTGELFF
cdr3_nt: TGTGCCAGCCCCGTTACAGGGGAGCTGTTTTTT

d_call: TRBD2
clone_size: many
j_call: TRBJ2-2
v_call: TRBV20-1
cdr3_length: 15
cdr3_aa: CSARRLAEHTGELFF
cdr3_nt: TGCAGTGCTAGAAGGCTAGCGGAGCACACCGGGGAGCTGTTTTTT

d_call: TRBD2
clone_size: many
j_call: TRBJ2-7
v_call: TRBV12-3/TRBV12-4
cdr3_length: 14
cdr3_aa: CASSRLAGDPEQYF
cdr3_nt: TGTGCCAGCAGCCGACTAGCGGGGGACCCCGAGCAGTACTTC

d_call: .
clone_size: .
j_call: TRBJ2-5
v_call: TRBV7-2
cdr3_length: 16
cdr3_aa: CASRLQPGRGQETQYF
cdr3_nt: TGTGCCAGCAGATTACAACCCGGGAGAGGGCAAGAGACCCAGTACTTC

d_call: .
clone_size: many
j_call: TRBJ2-3
v_call: TRBV7-2
cdr3_length: 15
cdr3_aa: CASSPDYLRTDTQYF
cdr3_nt: TGTGCCAGCAGCCCGGACTACCTCCGCACAGATACGCAGTATTTT

d_call: TRBD2
clone_size: many
j_call: TRBJ2-7
v_call: TRBV7-2
cdr3_length: 15
cdr3_aa: CASSLISGGAGEQYF
cdr3_nt: TGTGCCAGCAGCTTAATTAGCGGGGGGGCCGGAGAGCAGTACTTC

d_call: .
clone_size: many
j_call: TRBJ2-3
v_call: TRBV7-3
cdr3_length: 12
cdr3_aa: CASSSSGQSQYF
cdr3_nt: TGTGCCAGCAGCTCCTCCGGACAGTCGCAGTATTTT

d_call: TRBD2
clone_size: .
j_call: TRBJ2-7
v_call: TRBV5-1
cdr3_length: 17
cdr3_aa: CTSSLATGGDRTYEQYF
cdr3_nt: TGCACCAGCAGCTTGGCGACGGGGGGGGACCGAACCTACGAGCAGTACTTC

d_call: TRBD1
clone_size: few
j_call: TRBJ1-2
v_call: TRBV29-1
cdr3_length: 13
cdr3_aa: CSVGGGTGYGYTF
cdr3_nt: TGCAGCGTTGGGGGAGGGACAGGCTATGGCTACACCTTC

d_call: TRBD1
clone_size: .
j_call: TRBJ1-5
v_call: TRBV19
cdr3_length: 15
cdr3_aa: CASSTPDRVDQPQHF
cdr3_nt: TGTGCCAGTAGTACTCCGGACAGGGTTGATCAGCCCCAGCATTTT

d_call: TRBD2
clone_size: many
j_call: TRBJ2-7
v_call: TRBV13
cdr3_length: 18
cdr3_aa: CASSLGGGLAGVFYEQYF
cdr3_nt: TGTGCCAGCAGCTTAGGCGGGGGACTAGCGGGGGTGTTCTACGAGCAGTACTTC

d_call: .
clone_size: .
j_call: TRBJ1-4
v_call: TRBV7-9
cdr3_length: 17
cdr3_aa: CASSFLLTRTSNEKLFF
cdr3_nt: TGTGCCAGCAGCTTCCTACTGACCCGTACGTCTAATGAAAAACTGTTTTTT

d_call: TRBD1
clone_size: .
j_call: TRBJ2-7
v_call: TRBV4-1
cdr3_length: 17
cdr3_aa: CASSQVQGAPPDHEQYF
cdr3_nt: TGCGCCAGCAGCCAGGTACAGGGGGCGCCTCCGGATCACGAGCAGTACTTC

d_call: .
clone_size: .
j_call: TRBJ1-1
v_call: TRBV12-3/TRBV12-4
cdr3_length: 14
cdr3_aa: CASSLMTGNTEAFF
cdr3_nt: TGTGCCAGCAGTTTAATGACAGGGAACACTGAAGCTTTCTTT

d_call: .
clone_size: .
j_call: TRBJ2-5
v_call: TRBV14
cdr3_length: 16
cdr3_aa: CASSQFVSQTRETQYF
cdr3_nt: TGTGCCAGCAGCCAATTTGTGTCACAGACGCGGGAGACCCAGTACTTC

d_call: .
clone_size: many
j_call: TRBJ1-1
v_call: TRBV20-1
cdr3_length: 12
cdr3_aa: CSASHMNTEAFF
cdr3_nt: TGCAGTGCTAGTCATATGAACACTGAAGCTTTCTTT

d_call: .
clone_size: few
j_call: TRBJ2-5
v_call: TRBV5-1
cdr3_length: 13
cdr3_aa: CASSPDTKETQYF
cdr3_nt: TGCGCCAGCAGCCCGGACACGAAAGAGACCCAGTACTTC

d_call: .
clone_size: .
j_call: TRBJ1-4
v_call: TRBV7-9
cdr3_length: 12
cdr3_aa: CDSSRQREKLFF
cdr3_nt: TGTGACAGCAGCCGACAGAGGGAAAAACTGTTTTTT

d_call: .
clone_size: many
j_call: TRBJ2-3
v_call: TRBV7-9
cdr3_length: 11
cdr3_aa: CASWSTDTQYF
cdr3_nt: TGTGCCAGCTGGAGCACAGATACGCAGTATTTT

d_call: .
clone_size: many
j_call: TRBJ1-1
v_call: TRBV7-9
cdr3_length: 16
cdr3_aa: CASSLARERWNTEAFF
cdr3_nt: TGTGCCAGCAGCTTAGCGAGGGAGCGATGGAACACTGAAGCTTTCTTT

d_call: TRBD2
clone_size: many
j_call: TRBJ2-3
v_call: TRBV28
cdr3_length: 18
cdr3_aa: CASSCFGGRTACTDTQYF
cdr3_nt: TGTGCCAGCAGTTGTTTTGGCGGGAGGACCGCTTGCACAGATACGCAGTATTTT

d_call: .
clone_size: many
j_call: TRBJ2-3
v_call: TRBV20-1
cdr3_length: 13
cdr3_aa: CSARSPSADTQYF
cdr3_nt: TGCAGTGCTAGATCCCCAAGCGCAGATACGCAGTATTTT

d_call: TRBD1
clone_size: .
j_call: TRBJ2-3
v_call: TRBV2
cdr3_length: 15
cdr3_aa: CASSEFGTGADTQYF
cdr3_nt: TGTGCCAGCAGTGAATTCGGGACAGGGGCAGATACGCAGTATTTT

d_call: .
clone_size: many
j_call: TRBJ1-1
v_call: TRBV27
cdr3_length: 14
cdr3_aa: CASSTGPPRTEAFF
cdr3_nt: TGTGCCAGCAGTACGGGTCCTCCGCGGACTGAAGCTTTCTTT

d_call: .
clone_size: many
j_call: TRBJ2-1
v_call: TRBV3-1
cdr3_length: 16
cdr3_aa: CASSHSVRPSYNEQFF
cdr3_nt: TGTGCCAGCAGTCATAGCGTCCGTCCCTCCTACAATGAGCAGTTCTTC

d_call: TRBD2
clone_size: few
j_call: TRBJ2-1
v_call: TRBV11-2
cdr3_length: 16
cdr3_aa: CASSLNSGGSYNEQFF
cdr3_nt: TGTGCCAGCAGCTTAAATAGCGGGGGCTCCTACAATGAGCAGTTCTTC